The 4 T cell receptor beta chains reported below all come from one sample, sequenced in a study of blood T cell repertoires in COVID-19. Using immunoSEQ multiplex PCR, the repertoire was profiled, and TCRdb retains in-frame clones only, with some absent. This sample has 120,000 to 150,000 clones, with around 87% found just once. Sequencing was performed on peripheral blood. These receptors all stem from a woman between 50 and 59 years old with active or convalescent COVID-19.

This chain uses TRBV6-4 with TRBJ2-3, with D hard to call. Trimming removed 3 bases from V and 7 bases from J, with 17 bases in between. The CDR3 has 15 amino acids. In germline, CDR1 is MRHNA, CDR2 SNTAGT. CDR3 DNA: TGTGCCAGCAGTGAGGTTTTTTCCAGCAGGCATACGCAGTATTTT. Translated, it gives CASSEVFSSRHTQYF.

The chain couples TRBV6-5 to TRBJ2-3; 8 positions agree with TRBD1. CDR3 length equals 16 residues. The V gene end was trimmed by 3 bases and the J gene end by 3 bases; junction bases not matched to a gene: 8. Germline loops: CDR1 MNHEY, CDR2 SVGAGI. In DNA, the CDR3 is TGTGCCAGCAGTTATTTTGGGACAGGAGCTACAGATACGCAGTATTTT. Translation gives CASSYFGTGATDTQYF.

The genes are TRBV28 and TRBJ1-4; weak D call: TRBD1 (5 bases). CDR3 length: 14 amino acids. The germline gives CDR1 MDHEN, CDR2 SYDVKM. V lost 6 bases and J 8 bases, leaving 16 bases between the germline ends. CDR3 amino acids: CASSPVRAREKLFF. The DNA for the CDR3 is TGTGCCAGCAGCCCCGTCAGGGCTCGGGAAAAACTGTTTTTT.

V gene TRBV5-1 combines with J gene TRBJ2-5, with 12 bases matching TRBD2. The CDR3 consists of 15 residues. The V and J ends lost 1 base and 5 bases, in that order; junction bases with no gene match: 3. Germline CDR1 and CDR2: SGHRS and YFSETQ. The CDR3 spells CASSLLAGGPETQYF. The CDR3 DNA reads TGCGCCAGCAGCTTGCTAGCGGGAGGGCCTGAGACCCAGTACTTC.